The 26 T cell receptor beta chains in this list originate from one sample, sequenced in a study of blood T cells in healthy people across ages (dated by TCRdb to between 2014 and 2016). Library method: 5' RACE. Sequenced using an Illumina HiSeq 2500. A second PCR of about 6 to 11 cycles was performed with a sample-barcoded 5' primer and a J-beta primer mix. In-frame beta chains were kept once TCRdb had trimmed the public reads at Q25 with fastp and called clones with MiXCR. Every entry covers one CDR3 protein and lists the most common genes and DNA from its rows. Across this sample there are about 670,000 distinct CDR3 sequences, with approximately 52% seen only once. The top ten clones comprise less than 15% of the sample. Sequences were obtained from blood. The receptor source for this set is a woman older than 75 in good health.

The DNA of the CDR3 is TGTGCCATCATGAAGACTAGCGGCACAGATACGCAGTATTTT. This encodes CAIMKTSGTDTQYF. The V and J genes are TRBV10-3 and TRBJ2-3, with TRBD2 matching over 8 bases. V was pared by 7 bases and J by 1 base, with 4 bases of the junction left unmatched. Per germline, CDR1 ENHRY and CDR2 SYGVKD. The CDR3 loop spans 14 amino acids.

The chain couples TRBV7-3 to TRBJ1-1; D not certain. CDR1 and CDR2 from the germline V gene are SGHTA and FQGTGA. The germline V and J ends were trimmed by 1 base and 0 bases, with 6 bases remaining between them. CDR3 length: 14 amino acids. DNA of the CDR3: TGTGCCAGCAGCTTAATGCCGTTGAACACTGAAGCTTTCTTT. Residues: CASSLMPLNTEAFF. Looking up the rest from reference TRBV7-3 and TRBJ1-1 gives the full variable domain: GAGVSQTPSNKVTEKGKYVELRCDPISGHTALYWYRQSLGQGPEFLIYFQGTGAADDSGLPNDRFFAVRPEGSVSTLKIQRTERGDSAVYLCASSLMPLNTEAFFGQGTRLTVV.

The V and J genes are TRBV3-1 and TRBJ2-7; D not resolved. Between the trimmed V and J ends, which lost 4 bases and 6 bases, there was a span of 10 bases. Germline V gene data show CDR1 as LGHDT and CDR2 as YNNKEL (reference sequence). This CDR3 spans 12 amino acids. The CDR3 here is CASSLPSGEQYF. The CDR3 region has the DNA TGTGCCAGCAGCCTCCCGTCCGGCGAGCAGTACTTC.

Of note for this clonotype: A much larger clone differs from this one at a single base, so this may be a read error. The genes are TRBV6-5 and TRBJ1-1, with D possibly matching TRBD1 (6 bases). Germline V lookup: CDR1 MNHEY, CDR2 SVGAGI. The CDR3 has 15 amino acids. CDR3 nucleotide sequence: TGTGCCAGCAGTTACGGTGCAGGGGTGAACCCTGAAGCTTTCTTT. It yields the protein CASSYGAGVNPEAFF.

V and J are TRBV5-1 and TRBJ2-3; D not resolved. CDR1 is SGHRS and CDR2 is YFSETQ in the germline V gene. This CDR3 has 16 residues. The germline V and J ends were trimmed by 4 bases and 2 bases, with 17 bases remaining between them. The CDR3: CASSVQGRTTTDTQYF. CDR3 bases: TGCGCCAGCAGCGTACAAGGCAGGACCACCACAGATACGCAGTATTTT.

The V call is TRBV6-5, the J call TRBJ2-5, with 7 bases that match TRBD1. The CDR3 sequence is 13 residues long. Germline lookup yields CDR1 MNHEY and CDR2 SVGAGI. The V gene end was trimmed by 9 bases and the J gene end by 2 bases; junction bases not matched to a gene: 6. CDR3 DNA sequence: TGTGCCAGTGAGGGACAGAGGCAAGAGACCCAGTACTTC. Its protein product is CASEGQRQETQYF.

This clonotype showed up just once. The V and J genes are TRBV20-1 and TRBJ1-2, with a possible D match to TRBD1 (5 bases). The CDR3 contains 12 residues. The V gene's germline CDR1 is DFQATT and CDR2 SNEGSKA (reference sequence). V lost 4 bases and J lost 8, with 14 bases in between. The CDR3 region has the DNA TGCAGTGCTACTGGGACCTGGGAAGGCTACACCTTC. It is translated as CSATGTWEGYTF.

In the case of this clonotype: This sequence may be a read error, since a much larger clone differs from it by one base. V gene TRBV29-1 combines with J gene TRBJ2-7; D may be TRBD1 (5 bases). Trimming shortened V by 5 bases and J by 1 base, and 18 bases separated the two germline ends. From germline, CDR1 is SQVTM and CDR2 ANQGSEA. The CDR3 loop spans 15 amino acids. CDR3 residues: CSVNGDSQGSYEQYF. DNA of the CDR3: TGCAGCGTTAATGGTGACAGCCAGGGATCCTACGAGCAGTACTTC.

This clonotype was seen at least ten times. This chain uses TRBV5-5 with TRBJ2-5; the match to TRBD1 covers 7 bases. CDR3 size: 15 residues. Trimming removed 5 bases from V and 2 bases from J; junction bases left unmatched: 9. Per the germline V gene, CDR1 is SGHKS and CDR2 is YYEKEE (reference sequence). In DNA, the CDR3 is TGTGCCAGCAGACGCCTCTTGGGACAGCAAGAGACCCAGTACTTC. The encoded protein is CASRRLLGQQETQYF.

This clonotype was counted between two and nine times. V usage is TRBV5-1 and J usage is TRBJ2-1; D might be TRBD2 (6 bases). Germline assignment: CDR1 SGHRS and CDR2 YFSETQ. The CDR3 covers 14 residues. The germline V and J ends were trimmed by 9 bases and 7 bases, with 20 bases remaining between them. The CDR3 DNA reads TGCGCCACCAGAGGAGGGCCGACGTCGAATGAGCAGTTCTTC. It yields the protein CATRGGPTSNEQFF.

The V call is TRBV7-2, the J call TRBJ2-5; no clear D. This CDR3 has 13 residues. Germline V gene sequence: CDR1 SGHTA, CDR2 FQGNSA. Deletions cut 5 bases from V and 5 bases from J, with 12 bases between. DNA for the CDR3: TGTGCCAGCAGCCAGCGTCATGAGGAGACCCAGTACTTC. This encodes CASSQRHEETQYF.

This chain joins TRBV20-1 and TRBJ2-4, with D perhaps TRBD1 (6 bases). TRBJ2-7 matches the DNA end more closely, so the J call is doubtful. CDR1 and CDR2 from the germline V gene are DFQATT and SNEGSKA (reference sequence). CDR3 length equals 15 residues. The CDR3 loop reads CSARDSQGGADEQYF. The CDR3 DNA reads as TGCAGTGCTAGAGATTCACAGGGTGGGGCGGACGAGCAGTACTTC.

This clonotype has a count of ten or more. The chain recombines TRBV29-1 with TRBJ1-4, with 8 bases matching TRBD1. The CDR3 spans 14 residues. Per the germline V gene, CDR1 is SQVTM and CDR2 is ANQGSEA. J gave up 7 bases and V 3 bases, and 7 bases lay outside the gene matches. The CDR3 DNA is TGCAGCGTTGACGAAACAGGGGGGGCTGAAAAACTGTTTTTT. Translating gives CSVDETGGAEKLFF.

This clonotype was picked up many times. The chain is built from TRBV5-1 and TRBJ2-2; D gene unclear. This CDR3 is built from 15 residues. V lost 0 bases to trimming and J lost 6 bases, with 12 bases between them. Germline V gives CDR1 SGHRS, CDR2 YFSETQ. DNA of the CDR3: TGCGCCAGCAGCTTGGTTGGGTTCATGGCCGGGGAGCTGTTTTTT. Translated, it gives CASSLVGFMAGELFF.

The V gene is TRBV25-1, the J gene TRBJ2-1; 8 bases match TRBD1. V lost 10 bases, J lost 4 bases, and 15 bases stayed unmatched. CDR3 length equals 16 residues. In germline, CDR1 is MGHDK, CDR2 SYGVNS. CDR3 coding DNA: TGTGCCACCCACGATTCCTGGACAGGGCCTTACAATGAGCAGTTCTTC. This translates into CATHDSWTGPYNEQFF.

This clonotype was seen at least ten times. The genes are TRBV6-1 and TRBJ2-7; D perhaps matches TRBD2 (6 bases). The V and J ends lost 0 bases and 0 bases respectively, with 12 bases between them. Germline CDR1 is MNHNS and CDR2 is SASEGT. The CDR3 loop spans 16 amino acids. As DNA, the CDR3 is TGTGCCAGCAGTGAAGCGACCGGAGCGGGCTCCTACGAGCAGTACTTC. Translation gives CASSEATGAGSYEQYF.

This clonotype was seen repeatedly, ten times or more. The chain joins TRBV5-1 to TRBJ2-1; a possible D gene is TRBD2 (5 bases). This CDR3 has 16 amino acids. V lost 4 bases to trimming and J lost 0 bases, with 14 bases between them. Looked up from germline, CDR1 is SGHRS and CDR2 is YFSETQ. CDR3 region: CASSRSPGISYNEQFF. The CDR3 DNA sequence: TGCGCCAGCAGCAGATCCCCCGGGATCTCCTACAATGAGCAGTTCTTC.

Written as DNA, the CDR3 is TGTGCCAGCAAGGCGGGGGGCCCTTACAATGAGCAGTTCTTC. Residues: CASKAGGPYNEQFF. The chain couples TRBV7-2 to TRBJ2-1, with 8 bases matching TRBD2. V dropped 7 bases and J dropped 4; count of bases not matched to a gene: 6. The CDR3 contains 14 residues. Germline V gene data show CDR1 as SGHTA and CDR2 as FQGNSA. The full variable domain, in which reference TRBV7-2 and TRBJ2-1 provide the parts outside the CDR3, is GAGVSQSPSNKVTEKGKDVELRCDPISGHTALYWYRQSLGQGLEFLIYFQGNSAPDKSGLPSDRFSAERTGGSVSTLTIQRTQQEDSAVYLCASKAGGPYNEQFFGPGTRLTVL.

The V gene is TRBV5-5, the J gene TRBJ2-1; D is possibly TRBD1 (5 bases). The J call is uncertain, as TRBJ2-7 better fits the DNA end. CDR1 is SGHKS, CDR2 YYEKEE, per germline (reference sequence). The CDR3 runs to 19 residues. CDR3 amino acids: CASSLLSLRGSISYNEQYF. The CDR3 DNA reads TGTGCCAGCAGCTTGTTGTCTCTAAGGGGCAGTATATCCTACAATGAGCAGTACTTC.

The J gene is TRBJ1-2, the V gene TRBV25-1, with D possibly matching TRBD1 (5 bases). Trimming left V 3 bases short and J 9 bases short, with 20 bases between. Looked up from germline, CDR1 is MGHDK and CDR2 is SYGVNS. CDR3 length: 15 amino acids. The CDR3 nucleotides are TGTGCCAGCAGTGATATGGGACGCGGGGACGGATGCTACACCTTC. Translation gives CASSDMGRGDGCYTF.

The V gene is TRBV6-5, the J gene TRBJ2-5; 9 nucleotides line up with TRBD2. Germline V lookup: CDR1 MNHEY, CDR2 SVGAGI. J gave up 6 bases and V 3 bases, and 17 bases lay outside the gene matches. This CDR3 spans 18 amino acids. CDR3: CASSYRRGGPSGIKTQYF. CDR3 sequence (DNA): TGTGCCAGCAGTTATCGGCGGGGGGGCCCATCAGGAATAAAGACCCAGTACTTC.

This chain uses TRBV4-1 with TRBJ2-7; 10 positions agree with TRBD2. J gave up 3 bases and V 3 bases, and 2 bases lay outside the gene matches. Per germline, CDR1 MGHRA and CDR2 YSYEKL. The CDR3 has 14 amino acids. CDR3 sequence (DNA): TGCGCCAGCAGCCATCGGACTAGCGGCTACGAGCAGTACTTC. The encoded protein is CASSHRTSGYEQYF.

This chain joins TRBV10-3 and TRBJ2-5; D not resolved. Per germline, CDR1 ENHRY and CDR2 SYGVKD. This CDR3 region has 13 residues. Trimming cost V 5 bases and J 11 bases, with 18 bases left between them. CDR3 loop: CAISTGYDNEQYF. The CDR3 nucleotides read TGTGCCATCAGTACCGGTTATGACAATGAGCAGTACTTC.

This clonotype showed up just once. The chain is built from TRBV9 and TRBJ2-5; no firm D call. The V gene's germline CDR1 is SGDLS and CDR2 YYNGEE. V was shortened by 2 bases and J by 1 base, with 12 bases between the two germline ends. The CDR3 covers 15 residues. CDR3 loop: CASSVSGRPQETQYF. The CDR3 bases are TGTGCCAGCAGCGTGTCAGGACGACCCCAAGAGACCCAGTACTTC.

As for this clonotype: This may stem from a read error, because a much larger clone lies one nucleotide away. The gene calls are TRBV9 and TRBJ2-1; the match to TRBD1 covers 7 bases. The ends lost 7 bases at V and 5 bases at J; junction bases unmatched: 9. The CDR3 totals 14 residues. Germline-derived CDR1 and CDR2 are SGDLS and YYNGEE. The CDR3 loop is CASGIRDSHNEQFF. Here the CDR3 DNA reads TGTGCCAGCGGCATCCGGGACAGCCACAATGAGCAGTTCTTC. Looking up the rest from reference TRBV9 and TRBJ2-1 gives the full variable domain: DSGVTQTPKHLITATGQRVTLRCSPRSGDLSVYWYQQSLDQGLQFLIQYYNGEERAKGNILERFSAQQFPDLHSELNLSSLELGDSALYFCASGIRDSHNEQFFGPGTRLTVL.

This clonotype is a singleton in its sample. This sequence joins TRBV20-1 and TRBJ2-1, with 10 positions matching TRBD2. J lost 4 bases, V lost 0 bases, and 18 bases had no gene match. The CDR3 length is 20 residues. The germline V gene has CDR1 DFQATT and CDR2 SNEGSKA (reference sequence). CDR3 sequence reads: CSARDSMGLAGATRYNEQFF. The DNA for the CDR3 is TGCAGTGCTAGAGATTCTATGGGGCTAGCGGGGGCCACGAGGTACAATGAGCAGTTCTTC.